This is a list of T cell receptor beta chains from one sample in a study of cytomegalovirus exposure and HLA in healthy donors. Data came from immunoSEQ multiplex PCR; TCRdb stores just in-frame clones and leaves some out. The table shows over 50,000 clones, with 60% to 80% occurring only once. The source material was PBMCs. These receptors were obtained from a female donor in good health and CMV-seronegative. CDR3s include the opening cysteine and the closing phenylalanine or tryptophan. A D gene is named only where the DNA matches it firmly. The listing skips clone size in some rows; elsewhere it reads once, few, many or a size class.

v_call	d_call	clone_size	j_call	cdr3_nt	cdr3_aa
TRBV5-1	.	.	TRBJ2-5	TGCGCCAGCAGTCTCATGCAACAGGGCGGAGAGACCCAGTACTTC	CASSLMQQGGETQYF
TRBV25-1	TRBD1	.	TRBJ1-2	TGTGCCAGCAGTGAATCTTTAACAGGGGACTATGGCTACACCTTC	CASSESLTGDYGYTF
TRBV29-1	.	once	TRBJ1-2	TGCAGCGTTGTCGGGATAGAGGCATCTAACTATGGCTACACCTTC	CSVVGIEASNYGYTF
TRBV2	.	few	TRBJ1-1	TGTGCCAGCAGGAAAGAGCAGAACACTGAAGCTTTCTTT	CASRKEQNTEAFF
TRBV7-2	TRBD1	once	TRBJ2-7	TGTGCCAGCAGCTCGACCTTATCAGGACAGGCCTACGAGCAGTACTTC	CASSSTLSGQAYEQYF
TRBV7-2	TRBD2	.	TRBJ2-7	TGTGCCAGCAGCTACACCCACACCGGGACTAGCGGGAGGAAGTACGAGCAGTACTTC	CASSYTHTGTSGRKYEQYF
TRBV5-8	.	.	TRBJ2-3	TGTGCCAGCAGCTTGAGTGAAGCCGTCTCCACAGATACGCAGTATTTT	CASSLSEAVSTDTQYF
TRBV7-8	TRBD1	.	TRBJ1-4	TGTGCCAGCAGCCCCGGGGGACAGGGGGCCAGAAAACTGTTTTTT	CASSPGGQGARKLFF
TRBV5-1	.	.	TRBJ2-3	TGCGCCAGCAGCTTGATCGGGACTAGCACAGATACGCAGTATTTT	CASSLIGTSTDTQYF
TRBV21-1	.	.	TRBJ2-7	TGTGCCAGCAGCCTATCCCCTCTGCCGACAGCAATTACGGGGCAGTACTTC	CASSLSPLPTAITGQYF
TRBV6-5	TRBD2	.	TRBJ2-1	TGTGCCAGCAGTTACGGAGGCGGGGGAGAAAATGAGCAGTTCTTC	CASSYGGGGENEQFF
TRBV6-5	.	.	TRBJ2-3	TGTGCCAGCAGACCGCCGGGACACCCTAATGCGTATTTT	CASRPPGHPNAYF
TRBV10-3	.	.	TRBJ2-7	TGTGCCATCAGTGGAACCGGGGAGTACGAGCAGTACTTC	CAISGTGEYEQYF
TRBV4-1	.	.	TRBJ1-2	TGCGCCAGCAGCCAAGATTCGGGGGGGCGTAACTATGGCTACACCTTC	CASSQDSGGRNYGYTF
TRBV11-3	.	few	TRBJ2-7	TGTGCCAGCAGCTTCCTCGGGGGAGACTACGAGCAGTACTTC	CASSFLGGDYEQYF
TRBV11-2	.	.	TRBJ2-5	TGTGCCAGCAGCTTATCCTTCGGAGAGACCCAGTACTTC	CASSLSFGETQYF
TRBV5-1	.	.	TRBJ1-3	TGCGCCAGCAGCTTGGAGAGCTCTGGAAACACCATATATTTT	CASSLESSGNTIYF
TRBV6-1	.	few	TRBJ1-1	TGTGCCAGCAGCCTCACGGCGGAGACTGAAGCTTTCTTT	CASSLTAETEAFF
TRBV7-9	TRBD2	few	TRBJ2-1	TGTGCCAGCAGACCCGGACTAGCGTACAATGAGCAGTTCTTC	CASRPGLAYNEQFF
TRBV19	.	.	TRBJ1-1	TGTGCCAGTAGTACAGACAGGAACACTGAAGCTTTCTTT	CASSTDRNTEAFF
TRBV6-1	TRBD2	.	TRBJ2-1	TGTGCCAGCAGTGGGACTAGCGGGGGGGACATCCGCTCCTACAATGAGCAGTTCTTC	CASSGTSGGDIRSYNEQFF
TRBV19	.	.	TRBJ1-5	TGTGCCCTTCGAAAGAGGGCCCGCGAGTACAATCAGCCCCAGCATTTT	CALRKRAREYNQPQHF
TRBV2	TRBD1	.	TRBJ1-1	TGTGCCAGCATTGAACAGGGGGCAGGCGCTGAAGCTTTCTTT	CASIEQGAGAEAFF
TRBV2	TRBD2	.	TRBJ2-1	TGTGCCAGCAGTGAATCACTAGCGGGAGGACAGATGAACAATGAGCAGTTCTTC	CASSESLAGGQMNNEQFF
TRBV11-2	TRBD1	.	TRBJ1-1	TGTGCCAGCAGCTCGTCCCGGGACAGTACTGAAGCTTTCTTT	CASSSSRDSTEAFF
TRBV6-1	.	.	TRBJ2-3	TGTGCCAGCAGCGAAAGGGGTGAAACAGATACGCAGTATTTT	CASSERGETDTQYF
TRBV18	.	.	TRBJ2-6	TGTGCCAGCTCACTCGGGTTCGCGGCGAGGGCCAACGTCCTGACTTTC	CASSLGFAARANVLTF
TRBV7-2	.	.	TRBJ2-3	TGTGCCAGCAGCTTAGGCAGCACAGCGGTGACGCAGTATTTT	CASSLGSTAVTQYF
TRBV7-9	.	.	TRBJ1-4	TGTGCCAGCAGCTTTACCCAACTGCCTAATGAAAAACTGTTTTTT	CASSFTQLPNEKLFF
TRBV6-6	.	.	TRBJ2-1	TGTGCCAGCAGTGGAGATACAGGGAGCAATGAGCAGTTCTTC	CASSGDTGSNEQFF
TRBV5-1	.	.	TRBJ1-1	TGCGCCAGCAGCTTGGGAGGGCCCACTGAAGCTTTCTTT	CASSLGGPTEAFF
TRBV5-1	TRBD1	.	TRBJ2-5	TGCGCCAGCAGGGGACAGGGAGAAGAGACCCAGTACTTC	CASRGQGEETQYF
TRBV5-4	TRBD1	.	TRBJ2-5	TGTGCCAGCAGCTTGGAGGGGGCCCTACAAGAGACCCAGTACTTC	CASSLEGALQETQYF
TRBV12-5	.	.	TRBJ2-1	TGTGCTAGTGGTTTGGGCACAGTAGGGGCATCCTACAATGAGCAGTTCTTC	CASGLGTVGASYNEQFF
TRBV5-5	.	.	TRBJ1-5	TGTGCCAGCAGCTTGGCCAGCACAGTTAGCAATCAGCCCCAGCATTTT	CASSLASTVSNQPQHF
TRBV7-2	TRBD1	.	TRBJ1-4	TGTGCCAGCAGCTTTACAGGGGGCGGTGAAAAACTGTTTTTT	CASSFTGGGEKLFF
TRBV6-1	.	.	TRBJ1-1	TGTGCCAGCGCGTTACAGGGCACTGAAGCTTTCTTT	CASALQGTEAFF
TRBV5-1	TRBD2	few	TRBJ2-3	TGCGCCAGCAGCCGTTGGAATAGCGGGACAGATACGCAGTATTTT	CASSRWNSGTDTQYF
TRBV7-9	TRBD1	.	TRBJ1-1	TGTGCCAGCAGCCCGGGACAGGGGGATGAAGCTTTCTTT	CASSPGQGDEAFF
TRBV21-1	.	.	TRBJ2-3	TGTGCCAGCACCGCAAAGAAGGGGACAAGCACAGATACGCAGTATTTT	CASTAKKGTSTDTQYF
TRBV9	.	.	TRBJ2-7	TGTGCCAGCAGCGTAGATGGAACTACAGGGATGTACGAGCAGTACTTC	CASSVDGTTGMYEQYF
TRBV30	TRBD2	.	TRBJ2-5	TGTGCCTGGAGTGTACTAGCGGGGGCCCAAGAGACCCAGTACTTC	CAWSVLAGAQETQYF